This entry lists 15 T cell receptor beta chains sequenced from one sample in a study of OX40 agonist ivuxolimab in advanced cancers. Profiling relied on immunoSEQ multiplex PCR, and the TCRdb table lists in-frame clones only, not all of them. The sample yields around 94,000 clones, roughly 91% seen once. The starting material was CD4+ or CD8+ T cells sorted from blood, obtained in a trial of the OX40 agonist ivuxolimab. All receptors derive from an adult with an advanced solid tumor such as melanoma, head and neck, liver or kidney cancer.

This chain links TRBV6-1 with TRBJ2-7, with D perhaps matching TRBD1 (5 bases). Trimming took off 2 bases at V and 6 bases at J, with 23 bases between the two ends. Per the germline V gene, CDR1 is MNHNS and CDR2 is SASEGT. This CDR3 spans 17 amino acids. The CDR3 here is CASSEFFWAGKSLEQYF. The CDR3 DNA is TGTGCCAGCAGTGAATTTTTCTGGGCAGGGAAAAGCCTCGAGCAGTACTTC.

The rearrangement joins TRBV5-3 to TRBJ2-1; perhaps TRBD2 as D (5 bases). TRBV5-3 is an ORF; its function is uncertain. This CDR3 is 18 amino acids long. Trimming took 0 bases from V and 0 from J, leaving 16 bases between them. CDR3 protein: CARSLGSGDTNSYNEQFF. The CDR3 DNA is TGTGCCAGAAGCTTGGGAAGCGGAGATACCAACTCCTACAATGAGCAGTTCTTC.

This clone was seen a few times. CDR3 sequence: CASSGPRTGGSPLHF. CDR3 bases: TGTGCCAGCAGCGGCCCAAGGACGGGGGGTTCACCCCTCCACTTT. The rearrangement uses TRBV5-4 and TRBJ1-6; perhaps TRBD1 as D (5 bases). The CDR3 contains 15 residues. Trimming stripped 4 bases from V and 9 bases from J, with 17 bases between. The germline V gene has CDR1 SGHNT and CDR2 YYREEE (reference sequence).

V is TRBV19 and J is TRBJ2-1; TRBD2 matches 9 bases. From germline, CDR1 is LNHDA and CDR2 SQIVND (reference sequence). The CDR3 spans 15 residues. V shed 7 bases, J shed 2 bases, and the junction held 6 bases outside the gene matches. CDR3 region: CASTQRGVTYNEQFF. CDR3 nucleotides: TGTGCCAGTACCCAGCGGGGGGTCACCTACAATGAGCAGTTCTTC.

In this sample, this clone turned up once. This chain uses TRBV7-8 with TRBJ2-1, with TRBD1 matching over 8 bases. This CDR3 region has 17 residues. V shed 4 bases and J 5 bases; nucleotides not matched to a gene: 13. Per the germline V gene, CDR1 is SGHVS and CDR2 is FQNEAQ. CDR3 coding DNA: TGTGCCAGCAGCTCGACGCTACTAGCAGGGGGCAACAATGAGCAGTTCTTC. Its protein product is CASSSTLLAGGNNEQFF.

The chain recombines TRBV11-2 with TRBJ2-5; 9 bases line up with TRBD2. Gene TRBJ2-7 matches the end of the DNA better, so the J call may be wrong. The CDR3 is 15 residues long. Germline CDR1 reads SGHAT; CDR2 reads FQNNGV. The CDR3: CASSLARGGLIEQYF. Written as DNA, the CDR3 is TGTGCCAGCAGCTTAGCGCGGGGGGGTCTGATCGAGCAGTACTTC.

This rearrangement joins TRBV20-1 to TRBJ1-1, with a weak D call TRBD1 (6 bases). Per the germline V gene, CDR1 is DFQATT and CDR2 is SNEGSKA (reference sequence). CDR3 length: 11 amino acids. V dropped 5 bases and J dropped 7 bases, with 11 bases sitting between them. The CDR3 spells CSAFTGSEAFF. The CDR3 DNA follows: TGCAGTGCTTTTACAGGGAGTGAAGCTTTCTTT.

V gene TRBV7-3 combines with J gene TRBJ2-2; tentatively, D is TRBD2 (7 bases). The CDR3 spans 14 residues. Trimming removed 0 bases at V and 6 bases at J, with 8 bases between. In germline, CDR1 is SGHTA, CDR2 FQGTGA. The CDR3 DNA follows: TGTGCCAGCAGCTTAACGGGGGGGCCCGGGGAGCTGTTTTTT. The encoded protein is CASSLTGGPGELFF.

V and J are TRBV27 and TRBJ1-2; the D gene is possibly TRBD1 (5 bases). Trimming pared 7 bases from V and 8 bases from J, leaving 20 bases between. CDR3 length equals 14 residues. Germline V gene sequence: CDR1 MNHEY, CDR2 SMNVEV (reference sequence). The CDR3 nucleotides are TGTGCCAGCACCCTTAATCGGGACGTTGGCGGCTACACCTTC. It encodes CASTLNRDVGGYTF.

J is TRBJ2-5 and V is TRBV2; D gene unclear. The CDR3 runs 13 residues. The germline gives CDR1 SNHLY, CDR2 FYNNEI. Trimming pared 4 bases from V and 4 bases from J, leaving 10 bases between. CDR3 sequence reads: CASSGEWAETQYF. For the CDR3, the DNA is TGTGCCAGCAGTGGCGAGTGGGCAGAGACCCAGTACTTC.

V gene TRBV15 combines with J gene TRBJ1-2, with 10 bases identical to TRBD1. CDR1 is LNHNV, CDR2 YYDKDF, per germline (reference sequence). The CDR3 has 15 amino acids. V lost 3 bases and J lost 4; bases outside the gene matches: 5. The CDR3 loop reads CATSSRQGAGYGYTF. CDR3 nucleotide sequence: TGTGCCACCAGCAGCCGACAGGGGGCCGGCTATGGCTACACCTTC.

The J gene is TRBJ2-1, the V gene TRBV11-2; D ambiguous. V was shortened by 5 bases and J by 6 bases, with 23 bases between the two germline ends. Germline loops: CDR1 SGHAT, CDR2 FQNNGV. This CDR3 region has 17 residues. The CDR3, as DNA: TGTGCCAGCAGCCCAGCACAGTGGCAGGTTGGCCGCAATGAGCAGTTCTTC. This translates into CASSPAQWQVGRNEQFF.

The DNA of the CDR3 is TGTGCCAGTAAGGAGGGTTCCGCGAACACTGAAGCTTTCTTT. It codes for CASKEGSANTEAFF. This rearrangement joins TRBV19 to TRBJ1-1; D is ambiguous. Germline V lookup: CDR1 LNHDA, CDR2 SQIVND (reference sequence). V lost 7 bases, J lost 1 base, and 13 bases lay in between. The CDR3 length is 14 residues.

V and J are TRBV10-3 and TRBJ1-1; maybe TRBD1 (6 bases). Trimming pared 7 bases from V and 6 bases from J, leaving 24 bases between. Germline V gives CDR1 ENHRY, CDR2 SYGVKD. The CDR3 runs 16 residues. CDR3 loop: CAIILVRDKFFPEAFF. In DNA form, the CDR3 reads TGTGCCATCATCTTGGTCCGGGACAAATTCTTTCCTGAAGCTTTCTTT.

The chain carries TRBV5-1 and TRBJ1-6, with D uncertain. CDR1 is SGHRS and CDR2 is YFSETQ in the germline V gene. The CDR3 runs 17 residues. Trimming shortened V by 3 bases and J by 9 bases, and 22 bases separated the two germline ends. CDR3 DNA: TGCGCCAGCAGCTCTCTGTCGGCTCAAACGAACCCTTCACCCCTCCACTTT. This sequence encodes CASSSLSAQTNPSPLHF. The full variable domain, completed using reference TRBV5-1 and TRBJ1-6, is KAGVTQTPRYLIKTRGQQVTLSCSPISGHRSVSWYQQTPGQGLQFLFEYFSETQRNKGNFPGRFSGRQFSNSRSEMNVSTLELGDSALYLCASSSLSAQTNPSPLHFGNGTRLTVT.